This entry is about one TCR beta chain. RNA, at about 0.45 to 1 ug, was reverse transcribed with random hexamers. Each CDR3 protein is one row after TCRdb ran MiXCR on the immunoSEQ multiplex PCR reads. The table shows more than 40,000 distinct CDR3 sequences, with approximately 93% occurring only once. The data were taken from a study of CD8 T cells in Susac syndrome. Trimming took off 1 base at V and 5 bases at J, with 23 bases between the two ends. The CDR3 spans 18 residues. Germline V gene data show CDR1 as LNHNV and CDR2 as YYDKDF (reference sequence). This clonotype was obtained from a human donor in good health. The chain links TRBV15 to TRBJ1-2, with D maybe TRBD1 (5 bases). The sequencing input was CD8+ T cells from PBMCs. The CDR3 DNA reads TGTGCCACCAGCAGAGCGGGACTGGCAGCTGTTTTTCCTTATGGCTACACCTTC. Its protein product is CATSRAGLAAVFPYGYTF.